This TCR beta chain was found in a study of blood T cells in healthy people across ages. General study findings and limits: Greater diversity and more naive CD4+ cells were seen in long-lived donors than in aged donors.

Then a second PCR, running about 6 to 12 cycles, was carried out with a sample-barcoded 5' primer and a J-beta primer mix. TCRdb used MiXCR to reprocess the 5' RACE reads, holding one entry per CDR3 protein. The table records hundreds of thousands of distinct CDR3 sequences, roughly 30% of them present only once. This clonotype was seen a few times. The antigen is undetermined. At one of its ends the junction is not consistent with the germline gene, which may arise from a read error. Donors ranged from 6 to 90 years old and were healthy Caucasians in Russia. The CDR3 sequence is 14 residues long. The germline gives CDR1 PRHDT, CDR2 FYEKMQ (reference sequence).

This chain connects TRBV13 to TRBJ1-1; D is undetermined. This clonotype was sampled from a woman older than 75 in good health. The sequencing sample was made of blood. The CDR3 DNA reads as TGTGCCAGCAGCGTAGGTAATGCAGGCTCTGAAGCTTTCTTT. Protein: CASSVGNAGSEAFF.